Below, 21 T cell receptor beta chains from the same sample are listed, as sequenced in a study of response to subunit inactivated influenza vaccine (dated by TCRdb to 2016 to 2018). Library generation was performed with RT-PCR. Sequencing instrument: Illumina HiSeq 2500. The public reads were quality trimmed at Q25 with fastp and then assembled into clones with MiXCR by TCRdb, keeping productive beta chains. Rows with a matching CDR3 protein are joined into one entry that keeps the most common DNA and genes. For this sample the table gives 280,000 or so distinct CDR3 sequences, of which 21% were detected only once. Roughly 10% of the sample belongs to the ten largest clones. Sequencing was performed on PBMCs from blood, taken 21 months after vaccination. The receptors were gathered from a man aged 50-75 years who received an inactivated influenza vaccine. Donor details come from another sample of the same person, matched by shared clones.

This clonotype was picked up a small number of times. V is TRBV12-3 or TRBV12-4 and J is TRBJ2-5; no firm D call. CDR3 length equals 15 residues. Trimming removed 1 base at V and 1 base at J, with 10 bases between. The CDR3 sequence: CASSLEYSSQETQYF. CDR3 DNA sequence: TGTGCCAGCAGTTTAGAGTACAGCTCCCAAGAGACCCAGTACTTC.

The V call is TRBV7-8, the J call TRBJ2-3; a weak D match, TRBD2 (5 bases). CDR3 size: 16 residues. Germline loops: CDR1 SGHVS, CDR2 FQNEAQ. The V gene lost 5 bases and the J gene lost 3 bases, with 18 bases spanning the gap. Here the CDR3 reads CASSAMLTIVTDTQYF. The CDR3 region has the DNA TGTGCCAGCAGCGCTATGCTGACTATAGTAACAGATACGCAGTATTTT. Full variable domain (outside the CDR3, taken from reference TRBV7-8 and TRBJ2-3): GAGVSQSPRYKVAKRGQDVALRCDPISGHVSLFWYQQALGQGPEFLTYFQNEAQLDKSGLPSDRFFAERPEGSVSTLKIQRTQQEDSAVYLCASSAMLTIVTDTQYFGPGTRLTVL.

This clonotype was seen a few times. The rearrangement links TRBV24-1 to TRBJ2-7; no firm D call. V lost 2 bases and J 12 bases, leaving 10 bases between the germline ends. This CDR3 is 11 amino acids long. Germline assignment: CDR1 KGHDR and CDR2 SFDVKD. The CDR3 DNA follows: TGTGCCACCAGTGATTCCCAGGTATGGTACTTC. Residues: CATSDSQVWYF.

The CDR3 nucleotides are TGTGCCTGGAGTGGTAAAGGTGTTCTGAACCAGTTCTTC. Protein sequence: CAWSGKGVLNQFF. The chain uses TRBV30 and TRBJ2-1, with D unresolved. Germline lookup yields CDR1 GTSNPN and CDR2 SVGIG (reference sequence). Deletions cut 1 base from V and 13 bases from J, with 17 bases between. The CDR3 totals 13 residues.

This clonotype was found a few times. The chain employs TRBV7-9 and TRBJ2-3, with 7 bases fitting TRBD1. This CDR3 has 15 amino acids. V lost 6 bases, J lost 3 bases, and 9 bases stayed unmatched. Germline V gene lookup returns CDR1 SEHNR and CDR2 FQNEAQ (reference sequence). In DNA, the CDR3 is TGTGCCAGCAGAGGTACCCAGGACAGGACAGATACGCAGTATTTT. Translated, it gives CASRGTQDRTDTQYF. The full variable domain, with the rest looked up from reference TRBV7-9 and TRBJ2-3, is DTGVSQNPRHKITKRGQNVTFRCDPISEHNRLYWYRQTLGQGPEFLTYFQNEAQLEKSRLLSDRFSAERPKGSFSTLEIQRTEQGDSAMYLCASRGTQDRTDTQYFGPGTRLTVL.

This clonotype was observed a handful of times. V is TRBV20-1 and J is TRBJ1-5; D call uncertain. This CDR3 comprises 14 residues. Trimming left V 5 bases short and J 6 bases short, with 17 bases between. CDR1 is DFQATT and CDR2 is SNEGSKA in the germline V gene (reference sequence). The CDR3 nucleotides read TGCAGTGCTGCAGTTCCAGAGAGGGCTCAGCCCCAGCATTTT. It yields the protein CSAAVPERAQPQHF.

Ten or more counts support this clonotype. The gene calls are TRBV20-1 and TRBJ1-1; no reliable D call. V lost 0 bases and J lost 5, with 13 bases in between. Germline V gene data show CDR1 as DFQATT and CDR2 as SNEGSKA (reference sequence). The CDR3 is 14 residues long. CDR3 in DNA: TGCAGTGCTAGAGATCCTTTGGGTAGGACTGAAGCTTTCTTT. Translated: CSARDPLGRTEAFF.

The genes are TRBV14 and TRBJ2-5; D is possibly TRBD2 (6 bases). V shed 1 base and J shed 5 bases, with 20 bases lying between them. Per germline, CDR1 SGHDN and CDR2 FVKESK. The CDR3 consists of 17 residues. The CDR3 here is CASSQGRLGGPLETQYF. The CDR3 nucleotides are TGTGCCAGCAGCCAAGGAAGATTAGGAGGGCCTCTTGAGACCCAGTACTTC.

This sequence joins TRBV7-2 and TRBJ1-1, with D hard to call. The CDR3 spans 12 residues. V was clipped by 6 bases and J by 6 bases, with 11 bases between them. Germline V gene data show CDR1 as SGHTA and CDR2 as FQGNSA. CDR3 nucleotides: TGTGCCAGCAGTTTCGGACTACCTGAAGCTTTCTTT. Its translation: CASSFGLPEAFF.

This clonotype was observed a few times. The chain recombines TRBV28 with TRBJ1-1, with a possible D match to TRBD1 (6 bases). Germline CDR1 MDHEN, CDR2 SYDVKM. The ends were cut back, 5 bases at V and 3 bases at J, with 16 bases in the middle. This CDR3 has 15 amino acids. The DNA for the CDR3 is TGTGCCAGCAGTGACCAGGGGTATGCATACACTGAAGCTTTCTTT. Its protein product is CASSDQGYAYTEAFF.

This chain connects TRBV24-1 to TRBJ1-5, with D unclear. This CDR3 spans 12 amino acids. The ends were cut back, 4 bases at V and 16 bases at J, with 16 bases in the middle. Germline V CDR1 and CDR2: KGHDR, SFDVKD. The CDR3 spells CATSDVGGPLHF. The CDR3 nucleotides read TGTGCCACCAGTGACGTCGGAGGGCCCCTTCATTTT.

This clonotype turned up a few times. The V gene is TRBV2, the J gene TRBJ2-7, with TRBD2 matching 13 bases. After removal of 10 bases from V and 0 bases from J, the junction contained 12 bases not matched to a gene. Germline assignment: CDR1 SNHLY and CDR2 FYNNEI. This CDR3 comprises 17 residues. This CDR3 reads CATATGTSGKGSYEQYF. DNA of the CDR3: TGTGCCACCGCTACCGGGACTAGCGGGAAGGGCTCCTACGAGCAGTACTTC.

V usage is TRBV14 and J usage is TRBJ1-2, with a weak D call TRBD1 (6 bases). The CDR3 has 17 residues. V was pared by 0 bases and J by 3 bases, with 17 bases between. CDR1 is SGHDN and CDR2 is FVKESK in the germline V gene. The CDR3 DNA follows: TGTGCCAGCAGCCAAGATCGGGGGCCGGGAAGGGACTATGGCTACACCTTC. Encoded protein: CASSQDRGPGRDYGYTF.

The table lists this clonotype with a few counts. The CDR3 region is CASSRRDRNEKLFF. The CDR3 bases are TGTGCCAGCAGCCGCCGGGACAGGAATGAAAAACTGTTTTTT. This chain links TRBV6-1 with TRBJ1-4; TRBD1 matches at 8 bases. The trim removed 6 bases at V and 5 bases at J, leaving 5 bases unmatched. The CDR3 is 14 residues long. CDR1 and CDR2 (germline): MNHNS, SASEGT.

In its sample, this clonotype was seen many times. This sequence joins TRBV6-5 and TRBJ1-2; no clear D. Per the germline V gene, CDR1 is MNHEY and CDR2 is SVGAGI. CDR3 length: 14 residues. Trimming removed 2 bases at V and 4 bases at J, with 11 bases between. CDR3 protein: CASSYLQSGYGYTF. The CDR3 DNA is TGTGCCAGCAGTTACCTACAGTCCGGCTATGGCTACACCTTC.

The chain carries TRBV5-1 and TRBJ2-5; D unresolved. The CDR3 has 13 amino acids. Between the trimmed V and J ends, which lost 4 bases and 4 bases, there was a span of 11 bases. Germline V gives CDR1 SGHRS, CDR2 YFSETQ. CDR3 protein: CASSRDNGETQYF. In DNA form, the CDR3 reads TGCGCCAGCAGCCGAGACAACGGAGAGACCCAGTACTTC.

This clonotype was seen at least ten times. The chain recombines TRBV20-1 with TRBJ2-3; D unresolved. Trimming shortened V by 3 bases and J by 4 bases, and 5 bases separated the two germline ends. This CDR3 region has 11 residues. Germline CDR1 reads DFQATT; CDR2 reads SNEGSKA (reference sequence). CDR3 loop: CSASLADTQYF. The CDR3 DNA follows: TGCAGTGCTAGTCTCGCAGATACGCAGTATTTT.

This clonotype was counted ten times or more. This rearrangement joins TRBV6-2 or TRBV6-3 to TRBJ1-1; 10 bases match TRBD1. The CDR3 spans 20 residues. Germline V gives CDR1 MNHEY, CDR2 SVGEGT. With 4 bases clipped from V and 1 base from J, the junction kept 18 bases outside the gene matches. The CDR3 nucleotides are TGTGCCAGCAGTTCTCCACCCCTCGGGACAGGGGAGGAGTGGAACACTGAAGCTTTCTTT. Protein: CASSSPPLGTGEEWNTEAFF.

At least ten counts were recorded for this clonotype. This chain uses TRBV9 with TRBJ2-2; D is ambiguous. In germline, CDR1 is SGDLS, CDR2 YYNGEE. The length of the CDR3 is 13 residues. V shed 3 bases and J shed 1 base, with 4 bases lying between them. CDR3 sequence (DNA): TGTGCCAGCAGCGCCGGGAACACCGGGGAGCTGTTTTTT. It translates to CASSAGNTGELFF.

This chain joins TRBV5-1 and TRBJ1-2; tentative D call: TRBD1 (5 bases). The V gene lost 4 bases and the J gene lost 4 bases, with 14 bases spanning the gap. CDR3 length: 14 residues. Germline V gene lookup returns CDR1 SGHRS and CDR2 YFSETQ. In DNA, the CDR3 is TGCGCCAGCAGCGACATCACAGGTTCCTATGGCTACACCTTC. It yields the protein CASSDITGSYGYTF.

This chain links TRBV10-3 with TRBJ1-2, with TRBD1 identical over 9 bases. The CDR3 spans 15 residues. Germline CDR1 ENHRY, CDR2 SYGVKD. V lost 10 bases, J lost 6 bases, and 15 bases stayed unmatched. The CDR3 region has the DNA TGTGCCACCGGGACAGGGCTCGCCGTTAGAAATGGCTACACCTTC. It specifies CATGTGLAVRNGYTF.